This T cell receptor (beta chain) is drawn from a study of T-cell reconstitution after alpha-beta-depleted transplantation in children. This CDR3 region has 15 residues. Germline V gives CDR1 SGHDN, CDR2 FVKESK. V shed 4 bases and J 2 bases; nucleotides not matched to a gene: 2. The study, taken as a whole, reports: The main origin of T-cell counts and diversity one year after transplant was newly produced T cells. The origin of alpha-beta T cells about two months after transplant was reportedly several hundred expanded graft clones. It was surviving recipient T cells and thymic progenitors that gave some patients high TCRbeta diversity at day 60.

During its preparation, the TCRbeta library received unique molecular identifiers. TCRdb fed the PCR reads into MiXCR, producing one record per CDR3 protein. The sample holds 500,000 to 600,000 distinct CDR3 sequences, over 20% seen once. As concerns this clonotype: Antigen unknown.

The material sequenced was PBMCs, taken before TCRalphabeta/CD19-depleted stem cell transplant. The chain uses TRBV14 and TRBJ2-2; 9 bases are shared with TRBD2. This TCR was recovered from a boy younger than two with Wiskott-Aldrich syndrome, due to receive a stem cell transplant. The CDR3 sequence: CASSRTSDNTGELFF. The CDR3 DNA sequence: TGTGCCAGCAGCCGGACTAGCGATAACACCGGGGAGCTGTTTTTT.